This T cell receptor beta chain was observed in a study of OX40 agonist ivuxolimab in advanced cancers. Study-wide context: Every patient in dose escalation had hepatocellular carcinoma, melanoma, renal cell or head and neck cancer. Broader study findings: Dosing at 0.1 to 3.0 mg/kg was accompanied by clonal expansion of CD4+ and CD8+ blood T cells by week 6.

Only in-frame clones appear in the TCRdb table, and some are missing; sequencing was by immunoSEQ multiplex PCR. The table shows some 41,000 clones, with about 85% occurring only once. This clone has only one observation. Its antigen is not identified. The CDR3 contains 14 residues. V gave up 5 bases and J gave up 13 bases; unmatched junction bases: 13. Germline-derived CDR1 and CDR2 are SEHNR and FQNEAQ (reference sequence). The chain is built from TRBV7-9 and TRBJ1-1; 10 bases line up with TRBD1. The material sequenced was CD4+ or CD8+ T cells sorted from blood, taken in a trial of the OX40 agonist ivuxolimab. The receptor was isolated from an adult with an advanced solid tumor such as melanoma, head and neck, liver or kidney cancer. The CDR3 nucleotides read TGTGCCAGCAGCCAAGGGGTTGGGACAGGGGTAGTTTTCTTT. Encoded protein: CASSQGVGTGVVFF. Full variable domain (rest looked up from reference TRBV7-9 and TRBJ1-1): DTGVSQNPRHKITKRGQNVTFRCDPISEHNRLYWYRQTLGQGPEFLTYFQNEAQLEKSRLLSDRFSAERPKGSFSTLEIQRTEQGDSAMYLCASSQGVGTGVVFFGQGTRLTVV.